This T cell receptor beta chain came from a study of OX40 agonist ivuxolimab in advanced cancers. Study-level background: Dose-escalation patients were diagnosed with hepatocellular carcinoma, melanoma, renal cell cancer or head and neck cancer. Partial responses were seen in three patients, one with hepatocellular carcinoma and two with cutaneous melanoma. Study findings and constraints: Researchers report that CD8+ T cells had, on average, more expanded clones than CD4+. Not determined was the antigen specificity of the expanded peripheral T cells.

About this clone itself: Its specificity is not known.

The assay was immunoSEQ multiplex PCR, and TCRdb's table has in-frame clones only and misses some. The table shows 60,000 to 70,000 clones, with 70% to 90% occurring only once. The specimen was CD4+ or CD8+ T cells sorted from blood, collected in a trial of the OX40 agonist ivuxolimab. The sequence derives from an adult with an advanced solid tumor such as melanoma, head and neck, liver or kidney cancer.

The CDR3 here is CASSDVGGDYGYTF. In DNA form, the CDR3 reads TGTGCCAGCAGTGACGTAGGGGGAGACTATGGCTACACCTTC. The chain employs TRBV6-1 and TRBJ1-2, with D perhaps TRBD1 (6 bases). Trimming left V 3 bases short and J 3 bases short, with 11 bases between. The germline V gene encodes CDR1 MNHNS and CDR2 SASEGT. CDR3 length: 14 amino acids.